The 32 T cell receptor beta chains below come from one sample, sequenced in a study of T cell repertoires in cytomegalovirus infection. Via MiXCR, TCRdb re-called the reads, giving one row per CDR3 protein. Of some 900,000 distinct CDR3 sequences listed, around a third are singletons. Their antigen targets remain unknown. This specimen was cultured CD8+ T cells from PBMCs, taken from culture after CMV antigen stimulation. The receptors were sampled from a human donor in good health (CMV status not recorded). Some clones in this sample may be carry-over from other donors' samples.

In its sample, this clonotype was seen many times. The rearrangement joins TRBV7-8 to TRBJ1-5, with D unclear. The CDR3 is 15 amino acids. Germline CDR1 SGHVS, CDR2 FQNEAQ. The V end was cut by 5 bases, the J end by 6 bases, with 17 bases between. The DNA for the CDR3 is TGTGCCAGCAGCCAATATGACGGGCGGTCTCAGCCCCAGCATTTT. The encoded protein is CASSQYDGRSQPQHF.

CDR3 region: CASSITGGLSPLHF. DNA of the CDR3: TGTGCCAGCAGTATTACAGGGGGCCTTTCACCCCTCCACTTT. The J gene is TRBJ1-6, the V gene TRBV27, with 9 bases that match TRBD1. The V segment lost 5 bases and the J segment 9 bases; nucleotides outside the gene matches: 5. CDR1 MNHEY and CDR2 SMNVEV come from the germline V gene (reference sequence). This CDR3 region has 14 residues.

V usage is TRBV6-2 or TRBV6-3 and J usage is TRBJ1-1, with TRBD1 identical over 9 bases. This CDR3 comprises 14 residues. Trimming at V came to 5 bases and at J to 6 bases, leaving 7 bases not matched to a gene. In germline, CDR1 is MNHEY, CDR2 SVGEGT. The CDR3 region has the DNA TGTGCCAGCAGTACGGGACAGGGTATCGCTGAAGCTTTCTTT. It codes for CASSTGQGIAEAFF.

This clonotype was observed a few times. V usage is TRBV6-6 and J usage is TRBJ1-4; D unresolved. Germline values: CDR1 MNHNY, CDR2 SVGAGI (reference sequence). The CDR3 is 15 amino acids. V gave up 5 bases and J gave up 8 bases, with 18 bases separating them. The CDR3 loop reads CASSEDLAAREKLFF. The CDR3 DNA sequence: TGTGCCAGCAGTGAGGACCTTGCCGCGAGAGAAAAACTGTTTTTT.

The chain links TRBV7-9 to TRBJ2-3; no definite D call. V was pared by 2 bases and J by 1 base, with 10 bases between. CDR3 size: 15 residues. Looked up from germline, CDR1 is SEHNR and CDR2 is FQNEAQ (reference sequence). The CDR3 nucleotides read TGTGCCAGCAGCTTAATCGACGCGGGCACAGATACGCAGTATTTT. Its protein product is CASSLIDAGTDTQYF.

This rearrangement joins TRBV4-1 to TRBJ2-3; tentative D call: TRBD2 (5 bases). V shed 0 bases and J shed 4 bases, with 14 bases lying between them. Germline V CDR1 and CDR2: MGHRA, YSYEKL. The CDR3 totals 16 residues. The CDR3 reads CASSQESILGADTQYF. The CDR3 nucleotides read TGCGCCAGCAGCCAAGAATCAATACTCGGGGCAGATACGCAGTATTTT.

This clonotype was seen a handful of times. The chain carries TRBV5-5 and TRBJ2-7; the D gene is possibly TRBD1 (6 bases). The CDR3 loop spans 14 amino acids. The germline V gene encodes CDR1 SGHKS and CDR2 YYEKEE (reference sequence). V was clipped by 0 bases and J by 2 bases, with 9 bases between them. The chain's CDR3 is CASSLVDSPYEQYF. CDR3 nucleotide sequence: TGTGCCAGCAGCTTGGTGGACAGCCCCTACGAGCAGTACTTC.

The chain recombines TRBV2 with TRBJ2-7, with D uncertain. The germline CDR1 and CDR2 sequences are SNHLY and FYNNEI. V dropped 1 base and J dropped 2 bases, with 9 bases sitting between them. CDR3 length: 14 residues. CDR3 protein: CASSEVLLTYEQYF. In DNA, the CDR3 is TGTGCCAGCAGTGAAGTTCTCCTTACCTACGAGCAGTACTTC.

On this clonotype: Relative to the germline gene, one junction end is altered; a read error may explain this. The chain links TRBV7-6 to TRBJ2-3, with D possibly called TRBD1 or TRBD2 (6 bases each). The CDR3 is made up of 15 amino acids. Germline assignment: CDR1 SGHVS and CDR2 FNYEAQ. CDR3 sequence: CVSSLGGSRTDTQYF. CDR3 nucleotides: TGTGTCAGCAGCTTAGGGGGGAGCCGCACAGATACGCAGTATTTT.

This clonotype was observed at least ten times. This chain connects TRBV7-9 to TRBJ1-2, with D maybe TRBD1 (5 bases). V was cut by 5 bases and J by 5 bases, with 18 bases left in between. The CDR3 totals 15 residues. Germline CDR1 SEHNR, CDR2 FQNEAQ (reference sequence). In DNA form, the CDR3 reads TGTGCCAGCAGCCCTACAGGCGGGGTAGGGTATGGCTACACCTTC. It codes for CASSPTGGVGYGYTF.

This chain connects TRBV10-3 to TRBJ2-1; 11 nucleotides line up with TRBD2. V lost 6 bases to trimming and J lost 5 bases; unmatched junction nucleotides: 6. The length of the CDR3 is 15 residues. CDR1 is ENHRY and CDR2 is SYGVKD in the germline V gene. CDR3 sequence reads: CAIRPPSGGHNEQFF. CDR3 nucleotide sequence: TGTGCCATCAGGCCGCCTAGCGGGGGGCACAATGAGCAGTTCTTC.

The rearrangement uses TRBV20-1 and TRBJ2-7; tentative D call: TRBD1 (5 bases). The CDR3 contains 16 residues. CDR1 and CDR2 from the germline V gene are DFQATT and SNEGSKA (reference sequence). V lost 0 bases and J lost 7, with 22 bases in between. The CDR3 protein is CSARDPATQELWEQYV. CDR3 DNA: TGCAGTGCTAGAGACCCCGCGACACAGGAATTATGGGAGCAGTACGTC.

The chain carries TRBV13 and TRBJ2-1; TRBD2 agrees at 14 bases. J lost 1 base, V lost 2 bases, and 4 bases had no gene match. The CDR3 consists of 18 residues. CDR1 and CDR2 from the germline V gene are PRHDT and FYEKMQ (reference sequence). The CDR3 here is CASSLQGLAGGSYNEQFF. In DNA form, the CDR3 reads TGTGCCAGCAGCTTACAAGGACTAGCGGGGGGATCCTACAATGAGCAGTTCTTC.

V is TRBV4-2 and J is TRBJ1-1, with D possibly TRBD1 on 5 matching bases. Germline V lookup: CDR1 LGHNA, CDR2 YNFKEQ. This CDR3 region has 18 residues. Trimming left V 0 bases short and J 0 bases short, with 17 bases between. CDR3 region: CASSQDPAGTGMNTEAFF. In nucleotides, the CDR3 is TGTGCCAGCAGCCAAGATCCGGCAGGGACGGGCATGAACACTGAAGCTTTCTTT.

This chain connects TRBV7-6 to TRBJ1-2; TRBD1 matches 7 bases. The CDR3 is 13 amino acids. Germline trimming cut 0 bases from V and 8 bases from J; bases unmatched to any gene: 3. From germline, CDR1 is SGHVS and CDR2 FNYEAQ. CDR3 loop: CASSLADREGYTF. As DNA, the CDR3 is TGTGCCAGCAGCTTAGCAGACAGGGAAGGCTACACCTTC. Filled out from reference TRBV7-6 and TRBJ1-2, the complete variable domain reads GAGVSQSPRYKVTKRGQDVALRCDPISGHVSLYWYRQALGQGPEFLTYFNYEAQQDKSGLPNDRFSAERPEGSISTLTIQRTEQRDSAMYRCASSLADREGYTFGSGTRLTVV.

The chain combines TRBV19 with TRBJ1-2, with TRBD1 matching 9 bases. CDR1 is LNHDA and CDR2 is SQIVND in the germline V gene (reference sequence). The trim removed 10 bases at V and 6 bases at J, leaving 6 bases unmatched. This CDR3 is built from 12 residues. DNA for the CDR3: TGTGCCATCTCAACAGGGGGCGATGGCTACACCTTC. It translates to CAISTGGDGYTF.

The chain is built from TRBV19 and TRBJ2-1, with D perhaps matching TRBD1 (5 bases). The CDR3 sequence is 12 residues long. From germline, CDR1 is LNHDA and CDR2 SQIVND (reference sequence). Trimming cost V 4 bases and J 8 bases, with 9 bases left between them. The CDR3 sequence is CASSTGFDEQFF. CDR3 in DNA: TGTGCCAGTAGTACAGGGTTCGATGAGCAGTTCTTC.

Only a few counts were recorded for this clonotype. The CDR3 nucleotides read TGTGCCAGCAGTGAAGGGGGATACGGTGGCTACACCTTC. Translated, it gives CASSEGGYGGYTF. The V and J genes are TRBV6-1 and TRBJ1-2; D is ambiguous. Trimming stripped 1 base from V and 7 bases from J, with 10 bases between. CDR3 length: 13 amino acids. Germline CDR1 is MNHNS and CDR2 is SASEGT.

This clonotype was counted ten times or more. V is TRBV7-2 and J is TRBJ1-5; D unclear. Trimming shortened V by 1 base and J by 4 bases, and 11 bases separated the two germline ends. CDR3 length equals 15 residues. Germline V gene data show CDR1 as SGHTA and CDR2 as FQGNSA. In nucleotides, the CDR3 is TGTGCCAGCAGCTTAGATCCTGGGGTAAATCAGCCCCAGCATTTT. This translates into CASSLDPGVNQPQHF.

The rearrangement links TRBV27 to TRBJ1-1; a possible D gene is TRBD1 (6 bases). There are 14 residues in the CDR3. The germline V gene has CDR1 MNHEY and CDR2 SMNVEV (reference sequence). V gave up 5 bases and J gave up 4 bases, with 14 bases separating them. DNA of the CDR3: TGTGCCAGCAGTAAGGGACAAAGACGCACTGAAGCTTTCTTT. It codes for CASSKGQRRTEAFF.

The CDR3 region has the DNA TGCAGTGCTAGAGAGACGGCGGCAACTTTCTTT. This sequence encodes CSARETAATFF. The chain is built from TRBV20-1 and TRBJ1-1, with unresolved D. The V end was cut by 0 bases, the J end by 12 bases, with 11 bases between. This CDR3 is built from 11 residues. Looked up from germline, CDR1 is DFQATT and CDR2 is SNEGSKA (reference sequence).

This clonotype has only a few counts. The chain combines TRBV15 with TRBJ2-2; TRBD1 aligns across 10 bases. The V and J ends lost 7 bases and 5 bases, in that order; junction bases with no gene match: 4. The CDR3 runs 14 residues. Germline V gene lookup returns CDR1 LNHNV and CDR2 YYDKDF (reference sequence). In DNA form, the CDR3 reads TGTGCCACCATAGGACAGGGGGTTACCGGGGAGCTGTTTTTT. It encodes CATIGQGVTGELFF. Full variable domain (outside the CDR3, taken from reference TRBV15 and TRBJ2-2): DAMVIQNPRYQVTQFGKPVTLSCSQTLNHNVMYWYQQKSSQAPKLLFHYYDKDFNNEADTPDNFQSRRPNTSFCFLDIRSPGLGDTAMYLCATIGQGVTGELFFGEGSRLTVL.

Ten or more counts support this clonotype. The V gene is TRBV7-8, the J gene TRBJ2-5; 9 bases align to TRBD2. The germline V gene encodes CDR1 SGHVS and CDR2 FQNEAQ. V shed 1 base and J 5 bases; nucleotides not matched to a gene: 11. The CDR3 is 17 residues long. The CDR3 sequence: CASSLEVAGAGGETQYF. The CDR3 DNA reads as TGTGCCAGCAGCTTAGAAGTAGCGGGGGCCGGCGGGGAGACCCAGTACTTC.

This chain uses TRBV12-3 or TRBV12-4 with TRBJ2-1, with D possibly matching TRBD1 (5 bases). V lost 3 bases to trimming and J lost 0 bases, with 9 bases between them. The CDR3 length is 15 residues. CDR3 protein: CASSFRTRSYNEQFF. CDR3 nucleotide sequence: TGTGCCAGCAGTTTCCGGACACGCTCCTACAATGAGCAGTTCTTC.

At least ten counts were recorded for this clonotype. The V call is TRBV28, the J call TRBJ1-1; weak D call: TRBD1 (5 bases). The germline V gene has CDR1 MDHEN and CDR2 SYDVKM. The ends were cut back, 6 bases at V and 5 bases at J, with 16 bases in the middle. The CDR3 extends over 14 amino acids. The CDR3 loop reads CASSLRGGGTEAFF. The CDR3 DNA reads as TGTGCCAGCAGCTTGCGGGGCGGGGGGACTGAAGCTTTCTTT.

At least ten counts were recorded for this clonotype. The chain recombines TRBV7-6 with TRBJ2-1; 10 bases are a match to TRBD2. With 1 base clipped from V and 6 bases from J, the junction kept 12 bases outside the gene matches. This CDR3 contains 18 residues. The germline V gene encodes CDR1 SGHVS and CDR2 FNYEAQ. The CDR3 spells CASSLVFVGASGGNEQFF. The CDR3 DNA follows: TGTGCCAGCAGCTTAGTATTCGTCGGGGCTAGCGGGGGCAATGAGCAGTTCTTC.

This chain joins TRBV20-1 and TRBJ2-2, with TRBD2 matching over 15 bases. J lost 4 bases, V lost 1 base, and 1 base had no gene match. The CDR3 extends over 16 amino acids. Per germline, CDR1 DFQATT and CDR2 SNEGSKA (reference sequence). The CDR3 DNA is TGCAGTGCTAGAGCGGGACTAGCGGGGGGCACCGGGGAGCTGTTTTTT. Translating it yields CSARAGLAGGTGELFF.

V is TRBV4-2 and J is TRBJ2-7; TRBD2 matches at 9 bases. This CDR3 contains 15 residues. Per germline, CDR1 LGHNA and CDR2 YNFKEQ. Trimming cost V 3 bases and J 2 bases; bases outside gene matches: 5. This CDR3 reads CASSQWGGGAYEQYF. DNA for the CDR3: TGTGCCAGCAGCCAGTGGGGCGGGGGGGCCTACGAGCAGTACTTC.

The chain uses TRBV28 and TRBJ1-2; no definite D call. The length of the CDR3 is 15 residues. Deletions cut 3 bases from V and 3 bases from J, with 14 bases between. Germline V lookup: CDR1 MDHEN, CDR2 SYDVKM. The DNA for the CDR3 is TGTGCCAGCAGTTTTTGGGGTGAGTCCCACTATGGCTACACCTTC. Residues: CASSFWGESHYGYTF.

This clonotype was observed at least ten times. The V gene is TRBV7-2, the J gene TRBJ2-7, with D possibly TRBD2 on 6 matching bases. The V end was cut by 5 bases, the J end by 3 bases, with 26 bases between. The CDR3 contains 18 residues. Germline CDR1 SGHTA, CDR2 FQGNSA. CDR3 sequence reads: CASSTGVTPSVDHYEQYV. CDR3 DNA sequence: TGTGCCAGCAGCACGGGGGTTACTCCCTCCGTTGACCACTACGAGCAGTACGTC.

The genes are TRBV11-2 and TRBJ2-7, with D possibly being TRBD2 (6 bases). V lost 4 bases, J lost 2 bases, and 15 bases lay in between. Per the germline V gene, CDR1 is SGHAT and CDR2 is FQNNGV. This CDR3 spans 15 amino acids. DNA for the CDR3: TGTGCCAGCAGCTCCGTGGCGGGGACCACCTACGAGCAGTACTTC. Amino acids: CASSSVAGTTYEQYF. The variable domain in full, completed from reference TRBV11-2 and TRBJ2-7, reads EAGVAQSPRYKIIEKRQSVAFWCNPISGHATLYWYQQILGQGPKLLIQFQNNGVVDDSQLPKDRFSAERLKGVDSTLKIQPAKLEDSAVYLCASSSVAGTTYEQYFGPGTRLTVT.

The chain has TRBV20-1 and TRBJ1-5; weak D call: TRBD1 (5 bases). The germline gives CDR1 DFQATT, CDR2 SNEGSKA (reference sequence). The V and J ends lost 0 bases and 3 bases respectively, with 12 bases between them. The CDR3 sequence is 15 residues long. In DNA, the CDR3 is TGCAGTGCTAGAGACAGGGTGGATTCCAATCAGCCCCAGCATTTT. This codes for CSARDRVDSNQPQHF.